The TCR beta chain described here comes from a study of cytomegalovirus exposure and HLA in healthy donors. Data came from immunoSEQ multiplex PCR; TCRdb stores just in-frame clones and leaves some out. The sample yields 260,000 or so clones, approximately 88% seen once. Germline V CDR1 and CDR2: MNHEY, SVGAGI. With V trimmed by 9 bases and J by 8 bases, 11 bases remained unmatched. CDR3 length equals 14 residues. The sequence was obtained from a woman younger than 30 in good health and CMV-seronegative. This sequence joins TRBV6-5 and TRBJ2-1; 9 bases agree with TRBD2. The sample taken for sequencing was PBMCs. CDR3 sequence (DNA): TGTGCCAGTCTGGGGACTAGCCCCGAGGATGAGCAGTTCTTC. Translation gives CASLGTSPEDEQFF.